Listed below are T cell receptor beta chains from one sample, sequenced in a study of blood T cells in healthy people across ages. TCRdb re-derived calls from the 5' RACE reads in MiXCR, one entry per CDR3 protein. The sample holds under 1,100,000 distinct CDR3 sequences, around 27% seen once. These sequences were also reported in another study, on T cells of mothers and their children.

The specimen sequenced was blood. These receptors were collected from a girl aged 2 to 9 in good health. Both conserved end residues are part of each CDR3. The D gene is left open where the match is weak. For some rows the clone size is stated as once, few or many, or as a class when expanded; others skip it.

V gene	CDR3 length	D gene	J gene	clone size	CDR3 protein	CDR3 DNA
TRBV9	15	.	TRBJ1-1	.	CASSVGSGKNTEAFF	TGTGCCAGCAGCGTAGGTTCGGGTAAGAACACTGAAGCTTTCTTT
TRBV12-3/TRBV12-4	15	.	TRBJ1-4	.	CASSFPTDSNEKLFF	TGTGCCAGCAGTTTCCCGACGGACTCTAATGAAAAACTGTTTTTT
TRBV7-7	13	TRBD2	TRBJ2-5	many	CASSPSGWETQYF	TGTGCTAGCAGCCCTAGCGGGTGGGAGACCCAGTACTTC
TRBV4-3	14	.	TRBJ2-1	.	CASSQGLGRHEQFF	TGCGCCAGCAGCCAAGGTTTGGGCAGGCATGAGCAGTTCTTC
TRBV7-6	13	.	TRBJ2-7	few	CASSLGMAYEQYF	TGTGCCAGCAGCTTAGGTATGGCCTACGAGCAGTACTTC
TRBV7-3	13	.	TRBJ2-7	few	CASSKRSSGEQYF	TGTGCCAGCAGCAAAAGGTCCTCGGGCGAGCAGTACTTC
TRBV4-1	14	TRBD2	TRBJ2-7	.	CASSQRLAAYEQYF	TGCGCCAGCAGCCAAAGACTAGCAGCCTACGAGCAGTACTTC
TRBV20-1	16	.	TRBJ2-3	.	CSTSRGARGVTDTQYF	TGCAGTACTAGCAGAGGTGCCAGGGGGGTCACAGATACGCAGTATTTT
TRBV7-8	15	TRBD2	TRBJ2-4	.	CASSLALGGLDIQYF	TGTGCCAGCAGCTTAGCGCTCGGGGGGTTGGACATTCAGTACTTC
TRBV5-5	16	TRBD2	TRBJ2-1	.	CASSLSLAGAYNEQFF	TGTGCCAGCAGCTTGTCCCTAGCGGGAGCCTACAATGAGCAGTTCTTC
TRBV6-1	10	TRBD1	TRBJ1-1	few	CADRGTEAFF	TGTGCAGACAGGGGCACTGAAGCTTTCTTT
TRBV3-1	15	TRBD2	TRBJ2-7	.	CASSPEPAGEYEQYF	TGTGCCAGCAGCCCCGAACCAGCGGGAGAGTACGAGCAGTACTTC
TRBV3-1	15	.	TRBJ1-4	.	CASSHPYTTNEKLFF	TGTGCCAGCAGCCATCCTTACACAACTAATGAAAAACTGTTTTTT
TRBV5-1	16	.	TRBJ2-7	.	CASSQQPIDFGHEQYF	TGCGCCAGCAGCCAGCAACCAATCGACTTCGGCCACGAGCAGTACTTC
TRBV27	17	.	TRBJ2-7	.	CASSPREPARSSYEQYF	TGTGCCAGCAGTCCCAGGGAGCCGGCCCGTTCTTCCTACGAGCAGTACTTC
TRBV6-5	13	.	TRBJ1-2	.	CASSSRPGHGYTF	TGTGCCAGCAGTTCAAGGCCCGGCCATGGCTACACCTTC
TRBV29-1	12	.	TRBJ2-7	.	CSALPEGNEQYF	TGCAGCGCCCTGCCGGAGGGGAACGAGCAGTACTTC
TRBV10-3	12	.	TRBJ2-2	few	CATTGFSGELFF	TGTGCCACTACAGGGTTTTCCGGGGAGCTGTTTTTT
TRBV3-1	11	.	TRBJ1-2	few	CASYFGYGYTF	TGTGCCAGCTATTTTGGTTATGGCTACACCTTC
TRBV29-1	15	.	TRBJ1-2	few	CSVAGTRSGPYGYTF	TGCAGCGTCGCCGGAACAAGATCAGGCCCGTATGGCTACACCTTC
TRBV5-6	18	.	TRBJ1-2	few	CASSLDGGFKFGNYGYTF	TGTGCCAGCAGCTTGGACGGGGGCTTTAAGTTTGGGAACTATGGCTACACCTTC
TRBV11-2	12	.	TRBJ1-1	few	CASSSILVEAFF	TGTGCCAGCAGCTCTATTTTGGTTGAAGCTTTCTTT
TRBV19	14	.	TRBJ2-3	.	CASGTGTYTDTQYF	TGTGCCAGCGGGACCGGGACCTACACAGATACGCAGTATTTT
TRBV27	13	.	TRBJ2-5	.	CASSFATLGTQYF	TGTGCCAGCAGTTTTGCTACCTTAGGGACCCAGTACTTC
TRBV29-1	12	.	TRBJ2-3	few	CSVRAPTDTQYF	TGCAGCGTTAGGGCGCCAACAGATACGCAGTATTTT
TRBV4-1	12	.	TRBJ1-6	few	CASSQLTSPLHF	TGCGCCAGCAGCCAGTTGACTTCACCCCTCCACTTT
TRBV20-1	12	.	TRBJ2-7	few	CSARDWNREQYF	TGCAGTGCTCGGGACTGGAATCGGGAGCAGTACTTC
TRBV9	15	.	TRBJ2-7	.	CASSLSGARGNEQLF	TGTGCCAGCAGCCTCTCGGGGGCCAGGGGGAATGAGCAGCTCTTC
TRBV12-3/TRBV12-4	18	TRBD1	TRBJ2-5	.	CASSYQVNLGTAQETQYF	TGTGCCAGCAGTTACCAGGTCAACCTTGGGACAGCCCAAGAGACCCAGTACTTC
TRBV28	15	.	TRBJ2-3	.	CASPRSGEGLNTQYF	TGTGCCAGCCCTCGATCCGGTGAGGGACTGAATACGCAGTATTTT
TRBV15	16	.	TRBJ2-5	few	CATSRGPTPYQETQYF	TGTGCCACCAGCAGAGGCCCGACCCCGTACCAAGAGACCCAGTACTTC
TRBV7-9	15	.	TRBJ1-4	.	CASSPQGDPNEKLFF	TGTGCCAGCAGCCCGCAAGGGGACCCAAATGAAAAACTGTTTTTT
TRBV7-2	16	.	TRBJ1-6	.	CASSSRGSSYNSPLHF	TGTGCCAGCAGCTCCAGGGGAAGCTCCTATAATTCACCCCTCCACTTT
TRBV27	14	.	TRBJ2-3	.	CASRLALSTDTQYF	TGTGCCAGCAGGCTAGCGCTTAGCACAGATACGCAGTATTTT
TRBV15	13	TRBD1	TRBJ1-1	few	CATSSDRGQVAFF	TGTGCCACCAGCAGCGACAGGGGGCAGGTAGCTTTCTTT
TRBV20-1	13	.	TRBJ1-5	.	CSAREGTDQPQHF	TGCAGTGCTAGGGAGGGGACGGATCAGCCCCAGCATTTT
TRBV19	14	TRBD1	TRBJ2-3	.	CASSTGQFTDTQYF	TGTGCCAGTAGTACGGGACAGTTTACAGATACGCAGTATTTT
TRBV7-9	15	.	TRBJ2-1	.	CASSFLLAMVNEQFF	TGTGCCAGCAGCTTCTTACTAGCAATGGTCAATGAGCAGTTCTTC
TRBV7-2	14	.	TRBJ1-4	.	CASSLVGEHEKLFF	TGTGCCAGCAGCTTAGTCGGGGAGCATGAAAAACTGTTTTTT
TRBV10-3	17	TRBD1	TRBJ1-1	few	CAIRSTGGWSGNTEAFF	TGTGCCATCAGATCAACAGGGGGCTGGAGTGGAAACACTGAAGCTTTCTTT
TRBV9	16	.	TRBJ2-5	few	CASSVAGLEGQETQYF	TGTGCCAGCAGCGTAGCAGGCCTCGAAGGCCAAGAGACCCAGTACTTC
TRBV5-1	12	.	TRBJ1-2	.	CAISDGYYGYTF	TGCGCCATCTCGGACGGTTACTATGGCTACACCTTC
TRBV28	14	.	TRBJ1-6	few	CASSLLGTNSPLHF	TGTGCCAGCAGTTTACTCGGGACCAATTCACCCCTCCACTTT
TRBV2	14	.	TRBJ1-1	.	CASSPGTPGTEAFF	TGTGCCAGCAGTCCCGGGACTCCCGGGACTGAAGCTTTCTTT
TRBV2	15	TRBD2	TRBJ2-5	.	CASRENSGSQETQYF	TGTGCCAGCAGAGAAAATAGCGGGAGCCAAGAGACCCAGTACTTC
TRBV6-2/TRBV6-3	14	TRBD2	TRBJ2-3	few	CASNLGGVTDTQYF	TGTGCCAGCAACCTCGGGGGGGTCACAGATACGCAGTATTTT
TRBV4-3	16	TRBD2	TRBJ2-5	.	CASSLDRGGVEETQYF	TGCGCCAGCAGCCTGGATCGGGGGGGTGTTGAAGAGACCCAGTACTTC
TRBV3-1	15	.	TRBJ2-7	.	CASSQDYWGTYEQYF	TGTGCCAGCAGCCAAGATTACTGGGGGACCTACGAGCAGTACTTC
TRBV28	12	.	TRBJ1-1	.	CASRGIMTEAFF	TGTGCCAGCCGGGGGATAATGACTGAAGCTTTCTTT
TRBV4-3	15	.	TRBJ2-3	.	CASSQDAGLTDTQYF	TGCGCCAGCAGCCAAGATGCAGGGTTGACAGATACGCAGTATTTT
TRBV27	14	.	TRBJ2-4	many	CASSSLLAKNIQYF	TGTGCCAGCAGCTCACTGCTAGCCAAAAACATTCAGTACTTC